This TCR beta chain was documented in a study of control samples from healthy donors and cancer patients. The protocol was immunoSEQ multiplex PCR, while the TCRdb copy is restricted to in-frame clones and leaves out a portion. The sample records some 150,000 clones, roughly 94% being singletons. In its sample, this clone was seen once. Trimming cost V 8 bases and J 5 bases, with 16 bases left between them. Germline CDR1 MNHEY, CDR2 SVGAGI. The CDR3 runs 14 residues. The origin of this receptor is a man aged 55 to 70 with colorectal cancer. The chain carries TRBV6-5 and TRBJ1-5; D is undetermined. The sequenced sample was PBMCs. The CDR3 loop is CASGAGVRYQPQHF. The CDR3 DNA reads as TGTGCCAGCGGAGCCGGAGTTAGGTATCAGCCCCAGCATTTT.